One sample yielded the 14 T cell receptor beta chains listed below, sequenced in a study of cytomegalovirus exposure and HLA in healthy donors. The PCR ran on 60 Vbeta and 13 Jbeta primers. TCRdb's copy holds only in-frame clones and misses some; the assay was immunoSEQ multiplex PCR. Among approximately 120,000 clones listed, around 82% were seen once. The specimen was PBMCs. These receptors were collected from a man aged 40-49 years in good health and CMV-seronegative.

The chain employs TRBV19 and TRBJ2-6; weak D call: TRBD1 (5 bases). This CDR3 spans 16 amino acids. The germline gives CDR1 LNHDA, CDR2 SQIVND (reference sequence). V was trimmed by 6 bases and J by 1 base, leaving 13 bases between them. CDR3 coding DNA: TGTGCCAGTAGAGACGTAGGGGCGTCTGGGGCCAACGTCCTGACTTTC. This gives the protein CASRDVGASGANVLTF.

This chain joins TRBV6-5 and TRBJ2-5, with no clear D. V lost 6 bases, J lost 0 bases, and 11 bases lay in between. The germline gives CDR1 MNHEY, CDR2 SVGAGI. CDR3 size: 14 residues. CDR3 amino acids: CASSQDTYQETQYF. In DNA form, the CDR3 reads TGTGCCAGCAGCCAAGACACGTACCAAGAGACCCAGTACTTC.

The chain recombines TRBV27 with TRBJ1-1; 9 bases match TRBD1. V was clipped by 6 bases and J by 6 bases; unmatched bases: 11. The CDR3 totals 15 residues. CDR1 MNHEY and CDR2 SMNVEV come from the germline V gene (reference sequence). CDR3 sequence reads: CASSLDGQGRSEAFF. CDR3 nucleotide sequence: TGTGCCAGCAGCTTGGACGGACAGGGGAGGTCTGAAGCTTTCTTT.

The CDR3: CASSRGGLLTGELFF. DNA for the CDR3: TGTGCCAGCAGTCGGGGAGGACTACTCACCGGGGAGCTGTTTTTT. V usage is TRBV27 and J usage is TRBJ2-2; maybe TRBD2 (6 bases). The ends were cut back, 5 bases at V and 4 bases at J, with 14 bases in the middle. Looked up from germline, CDR1 is MNHEY and CDR2 is SMNVEV (reference sequence). This CDR3 is 15 amino acids long.

The chain employs TRBV7-2 and TRBJ1-1; possibly TRBD1 for D (6 bases). V lost 2 bases to trimming and J lost 4 bases, with 8 bases between them. The length of the CDR3 is 13 residues. Germline-derived CDR1 and CDR2 are SGHTA and FQGNSA. The CDR3 bases are TGTGCCAGCAGCTTAAGAGGGGGCACTGAAGCTTTCTTT. Residues: CASSLRGGTEAFF.

This clone was picked up one time. The rearrangement links TRBV6-6 to TRBJ1-1; D remains ambiguous. The CDR3 covers 12 residues. Germline CDR1 reads MNHNY; CDR2 reads SVGAGI (reference sequence). The germline V and J ends were trimmed by 5 bases and 7 bases, with 11 bases remaining between them. The CDR3 reads CASSLDGGEAFF. The CDR3 coding sequence is TGTGCCAGCAGTCTAGACGGCGGTGAAGCTTTCTTT.

This clone was counted a few times. This chain uses TRBV15 with TRBJ1-2; D is undetermined. The germline gives CDR1 LNHNV, CDR2 YYDKDF (reference sequence). With 0 bases removed from V and 1 base from J, the gap between germline ends came to 9 bases. This CDR3 contains 15 residues. The CDR3 spells CATSRDRRDNYGYTF. In nucleotides, the CDR3 is TGTGCCACCAGCAGAGATAGGCGGGATAACTATGGCTACACCTTC. The whole variable domain, filled in from reference TRBV15 and TRBJ1-2, reads DAMVIQNPRYQVTQFGKPVTLSCSQTLNHNVMYWYQQKSSQAPKLLFHYYDKDFNNEADTPDNFQSRRPNTSFCFLDIRSPGLGDTAMYLCATSRDRRDNYGYTFGSGTRLTVV.

The chain employs TRBV9 and TRBJ2-1; no reliable D call. The CDR3 is made up of 12 amino acids. V lost 4 bases, J lost 8 bases, and 10 bases lay in between. Germline CDR1 reads SGDLS; CDR2 reads YYNGEE. CDR3 coding DNA: TGTGCCAGCAGCCCAGTTTTCCATGAGCAGTTCTTC. This gives the protein CASSPVFHEQFF.

The chain uses TRBV2 and TRBJ2-7, with D perhaps matching TRBD2 (6 bases). Germline V CDR1 and CDR2: SNHLY, FYNNEI. Trimming stripped 4 bases from V and 4 bases from J, with 17 bases between. The CDR3 has 15 amino acids. Here the CDR3 reads CASSAGGTKDYEQYF. The DNA for the CDR3 is TGTGCCAGCAGTGCAGGCGGGACGAAGGATTACGAGCAGTACTTC.

This clone was seen once. This chain connects TRBV5-6 to TRBJ1-1, with 7 bases identical to TRBD1. The J segment lost 3 bases and the V segment lost 1 base, leaving 0 bases of the junction unmatched. Germline values: CDR1 SGHDT, CDR2 YYEEEE. CDR3 length: 13 amino acids. In DNA, the CDR3 is TGTGCCAGCAGCTTGACAGGGGACACTGAAGCTTTCTTT. Translated: CASSLTGDTEAFF.

V and J are TRBV7-8 and TRBJ2-2; D remains unclear. V was pared by 3 bases and J by 1 base, with 9 bases between. Germline CDR1 SGHVS, CDR2 FQNEAQ. The CDR3 totals 15 residues. CDR3 DNA: TGTGCCAGCAGCTTCGAGAGAATGAACACCGGGGAGCTGTTTTTT. This sequence encodes CASSFERMNTGELFF.

This sequence joins TRBV29-1 and TRBJ1-2, with a tentative D call TRBD1 (5 bases). The CDR3 is 14 residues long. Germline CDR1 reads SQVTM; CDR2 reads ANQGSEA. Trimming left V 4 bases short and J 2 bases short, with 14 bases between. As DNA, the CDR3 is TGCAGCGTTGTCCCCTACTCAGGGAACTATGGCTACACCTTC. Translated, it gives CSVVPYSGNYGYTF.

This clone was seen only once. The rearrangement links TRBV18 to TRBJ2-5; D perhaps matches TRBD2 (5 bases). Germline values: CDR1 KGHSH, CDR2 LQKENI. With 3 bases removed from V and 5 bases from J, the gap between germline ends came to 13 bases. The CDR3 loop spans 14 amino acids. CDR3 bases: TGTGCCAGCTCACCGGCTTTCCGGGGTGAGACCCAGTACTTC. Translation gives CASSPAFRGETQYF.

The chain links TRBV13 to TRBJ1-2; D unclear. With 5 bases removed from V and 4 bases from J, the gap between germline ends came to 14 bases. Germline lookup yields CDR1 PRHDT and CDR2 FYEKMQ (reference sequence). The CDR3 consists of 14 residues. The CDR3 nucleotides read TGTGCCAGCAGCCCCTCCGTCTGGCCCTATGGCTACACCTTC. Amino acids: CASSPSVWPYGYTF.